The clone carrying this T cell receptor beta chain was seen only once. The antigen remains unidentified. The sample is drawn from a study of cytomegalovirus exposure and HLA in healthy donors. Findings and caveats of the study: Among TCR beta chains, those listed as cytomegalovirus-associated numbered more than 150. In an earlier analysis, productive rearrangement rates for most beta V segments clustered near 87% or 30%. With high specificity and sensitivity, the classifier reportedly diagnosed cytomegalovirus status.

The PCR used 60 Vbeta and 13 Jbeta primers. Using immunoSEQ multiplex PCR, the repertoire was profiled, and TCRdb retains in-frame clones only, with some absent. The table shows some 240,000 clones, with 60% to 80% occurring only once. Trimming took 3 bases from V and 5 from J, leaving 19 bases between them. This CDR3 has 16 amino acids. Germline V CDR1 and CDR2: MGHRA, YSYEKL. V and J are TRBV4-1 and TRBJ1-1; D might be TRBD1 (5 bases). The receptor was isolated from a male donor in good health and CMV-seronegative. The sequencing input was PBMCs. CDR3 sequence: CASSQEPGGLGTEAFF. As DNA, the CDR3 is TGCGCCAGCAGCCAGGAGCCCGGGGGTTTGGGGACTGAAGCTTTCTTT.